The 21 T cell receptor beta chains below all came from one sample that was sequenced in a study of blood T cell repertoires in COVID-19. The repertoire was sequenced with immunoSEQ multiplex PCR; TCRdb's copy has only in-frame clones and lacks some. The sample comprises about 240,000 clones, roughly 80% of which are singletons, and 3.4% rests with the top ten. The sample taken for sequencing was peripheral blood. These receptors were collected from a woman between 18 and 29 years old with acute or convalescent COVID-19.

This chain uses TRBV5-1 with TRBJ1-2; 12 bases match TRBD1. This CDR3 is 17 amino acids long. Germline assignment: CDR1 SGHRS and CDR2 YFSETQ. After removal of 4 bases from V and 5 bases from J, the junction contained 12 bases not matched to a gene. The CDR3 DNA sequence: TGCGCCAGCAGCACGGGGACAGGGGGCTATTCGAGTTATGGCTACACCTTC. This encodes CASSTGTGGYSSYGYTF.

The CDR3, as DNA: TGTGCCAGTAGGAGGACTAGCGGTAGCGGGGGGCAGTTCTTC. Its translation is CASRRTSGSGGQFF. The J gene is TRBJ2-1, the V gene TRBV19; TRBD2 matches at 10 bases. The CDR3 is 14 amino acids. Looked up from germline, CDR1 is LNHDA and CDR2 is SQIVND (reference sequence). With V trimmed by 6 bases and J by 12 bases, 11 bases remained unmatched.

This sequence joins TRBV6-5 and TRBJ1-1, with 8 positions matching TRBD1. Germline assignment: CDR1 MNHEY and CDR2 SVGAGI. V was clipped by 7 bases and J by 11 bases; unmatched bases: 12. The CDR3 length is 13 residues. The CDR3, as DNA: TGTGCCAGCATCGACGACAGGGGAAGTTCGGCTTTCTTT. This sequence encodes CASIDDRGSSAFF.

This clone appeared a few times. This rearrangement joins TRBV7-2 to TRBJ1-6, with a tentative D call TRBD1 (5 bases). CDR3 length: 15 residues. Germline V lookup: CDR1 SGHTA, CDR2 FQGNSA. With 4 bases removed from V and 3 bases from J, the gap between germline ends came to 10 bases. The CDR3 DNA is TGTGCCAGCAGCTCCTGGGGGGGCTATAATTCACCCCTCCACTTT. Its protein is CASSSWGGYNSPLHF.

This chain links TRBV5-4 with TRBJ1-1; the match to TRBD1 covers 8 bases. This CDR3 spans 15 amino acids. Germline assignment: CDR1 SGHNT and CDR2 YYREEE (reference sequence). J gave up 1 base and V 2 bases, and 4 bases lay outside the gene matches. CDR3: CASSFRGLGNTEAFF. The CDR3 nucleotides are TGTGCCAGCAGCTTCAGGGGGCTAGGGAACACTGAAGCTTTCTTT.

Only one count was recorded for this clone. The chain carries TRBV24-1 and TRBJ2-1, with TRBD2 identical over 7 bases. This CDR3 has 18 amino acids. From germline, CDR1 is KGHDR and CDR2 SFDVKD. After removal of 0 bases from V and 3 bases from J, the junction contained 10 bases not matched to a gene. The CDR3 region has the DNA TGTGCCACCAGTGATTTGCGAGAAACCGGGACTAACTACAATGAGCAGTTCTTC. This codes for CATSDLRETGTNYNEQFF.

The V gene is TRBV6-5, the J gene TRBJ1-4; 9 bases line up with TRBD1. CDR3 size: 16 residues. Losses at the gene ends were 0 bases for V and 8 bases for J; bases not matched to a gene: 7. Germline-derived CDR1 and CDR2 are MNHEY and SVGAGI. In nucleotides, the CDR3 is TGTGCCAGCAGTTACTCGCCACAGGGGGCGACGGAAAAACTGTTTTTT. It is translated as CASSYSPQGATEKLFF.

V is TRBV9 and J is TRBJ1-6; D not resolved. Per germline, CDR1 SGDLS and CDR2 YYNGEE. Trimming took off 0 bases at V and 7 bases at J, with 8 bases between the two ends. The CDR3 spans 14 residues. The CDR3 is CASSVELRNSPLHF. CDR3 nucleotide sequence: TGTGCCAGCAGCGTAGAATTACGGAATTCACCCCTCCACTTT.

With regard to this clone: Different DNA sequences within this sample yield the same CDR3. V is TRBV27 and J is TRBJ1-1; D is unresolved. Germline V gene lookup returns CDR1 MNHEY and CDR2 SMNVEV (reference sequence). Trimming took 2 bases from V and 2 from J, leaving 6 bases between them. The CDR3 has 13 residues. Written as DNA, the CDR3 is TGTGCCAGCAGTTTAAGCCTTAACACTGAAGCTTTCTTT. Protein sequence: CASSLSLNTEAFF.

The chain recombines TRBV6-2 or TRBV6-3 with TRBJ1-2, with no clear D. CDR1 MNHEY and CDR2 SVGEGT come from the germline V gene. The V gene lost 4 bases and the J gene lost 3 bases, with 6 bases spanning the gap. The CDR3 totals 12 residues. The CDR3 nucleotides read TGTGCCAGCAGTTCTGTCGACTATGGCTACACCTTC. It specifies CASSSVDYGYTF.

The CDR3 nucleotides are TGTGCCACCATCGGAGGGGATGACACTGAAGCTTTCTTT. It specifies CATIGGDDTEAFF. The V and J genes are TRBV18 and TRBJ1-1; perhaps TRBD1 as D (5 bases). Trimming pared 10 bases from V and 3 bases from J, leaving 15 bases between. The CDR3 is made up of 13 amino acids. CDR1 is KGHSH, CDR2 LQKENI, per germline.

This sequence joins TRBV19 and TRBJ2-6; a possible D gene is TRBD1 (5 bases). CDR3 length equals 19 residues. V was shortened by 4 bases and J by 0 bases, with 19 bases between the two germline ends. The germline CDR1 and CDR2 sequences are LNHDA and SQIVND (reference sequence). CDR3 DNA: TGTGCCAGTAGTACCAATACAGGTTTCGTCCTCTCTGGGGCCAACGTCCTGACTTTC. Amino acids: CASSTNTGFVLSGANVLTF. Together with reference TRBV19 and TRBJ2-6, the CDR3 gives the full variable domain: DGGITQSPKYLFRKEGQNVTLSCEQNLNHDAMYWYRQDPGQGLRLIYYSQIVNDFQKGDIAEGYSVSREKKESFPLTVTSAQKNPTAFYLCASSTNTGFVLSGANVLTFGAGSRLTVL.

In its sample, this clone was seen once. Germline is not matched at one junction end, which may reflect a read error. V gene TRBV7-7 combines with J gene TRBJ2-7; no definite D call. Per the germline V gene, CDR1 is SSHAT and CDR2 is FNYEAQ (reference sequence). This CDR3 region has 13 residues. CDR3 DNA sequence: TGTGCTAGCAGCTTAGAGCCCTTCTACGAGCAGTACTTC. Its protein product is CASSLEPFYEQYF.

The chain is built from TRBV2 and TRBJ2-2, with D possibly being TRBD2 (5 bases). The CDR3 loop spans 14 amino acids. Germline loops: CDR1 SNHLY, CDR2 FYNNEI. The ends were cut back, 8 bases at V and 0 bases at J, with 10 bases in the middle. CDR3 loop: CASRVGANTGELFF. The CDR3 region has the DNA TGTGCCAGCCGGGTGGGAGCGAACACCGGGGAGCTGTTTTTT.

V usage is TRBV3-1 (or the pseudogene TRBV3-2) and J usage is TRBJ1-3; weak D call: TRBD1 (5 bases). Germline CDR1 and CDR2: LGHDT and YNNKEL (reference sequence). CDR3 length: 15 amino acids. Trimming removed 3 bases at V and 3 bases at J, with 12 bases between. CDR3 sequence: CASSQKGVRGNTIYF. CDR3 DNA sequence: TGTGCCAGCAGCCAGAAAGGGGTGCGTGGAAACACCATATATTTT.

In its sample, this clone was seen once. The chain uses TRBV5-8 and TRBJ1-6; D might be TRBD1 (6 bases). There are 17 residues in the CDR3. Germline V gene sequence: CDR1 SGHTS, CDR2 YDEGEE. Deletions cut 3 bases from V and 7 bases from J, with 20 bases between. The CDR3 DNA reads TGTGCCAGCAGCTCCAGGGGTGGGGCCGTCGGAAATTCACCCCTCCACTTT. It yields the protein CASSSRGGAVGNSPLHF.

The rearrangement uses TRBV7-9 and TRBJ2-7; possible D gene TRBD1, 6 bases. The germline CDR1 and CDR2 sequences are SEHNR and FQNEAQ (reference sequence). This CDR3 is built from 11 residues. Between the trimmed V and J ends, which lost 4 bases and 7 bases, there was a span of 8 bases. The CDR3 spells CASSSDREQYF. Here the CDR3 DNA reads TGTGCCAGCAGCTCCGACAGGGAGCAGTACTTC.

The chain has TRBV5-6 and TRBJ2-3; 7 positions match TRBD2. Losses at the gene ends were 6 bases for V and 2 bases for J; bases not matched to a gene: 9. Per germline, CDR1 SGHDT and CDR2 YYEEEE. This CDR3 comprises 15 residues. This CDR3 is CASNTGGSSTDTQYF. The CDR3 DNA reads TGTGCCAGCAACACAGGCGGGAGTTCCACAGATACGCAGTATTTT.

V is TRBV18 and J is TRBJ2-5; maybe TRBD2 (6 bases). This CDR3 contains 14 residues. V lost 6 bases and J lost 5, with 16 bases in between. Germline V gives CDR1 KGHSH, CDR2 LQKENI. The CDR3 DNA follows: TGTGCCAGCTCCCCGACCCCGGAGGGGGAGACCCAGTACTTC. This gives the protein CASSPTPEGETQYF.

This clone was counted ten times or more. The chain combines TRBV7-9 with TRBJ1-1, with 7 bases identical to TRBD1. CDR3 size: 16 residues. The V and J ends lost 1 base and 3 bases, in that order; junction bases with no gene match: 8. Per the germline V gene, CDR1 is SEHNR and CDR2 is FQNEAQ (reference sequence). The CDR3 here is CASSLGGRGPDTEAFF. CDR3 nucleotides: TGTGCCAGCAGCTTAGGAGGAAGGGGGCCCGACACTGAAGCTTTCTTT.

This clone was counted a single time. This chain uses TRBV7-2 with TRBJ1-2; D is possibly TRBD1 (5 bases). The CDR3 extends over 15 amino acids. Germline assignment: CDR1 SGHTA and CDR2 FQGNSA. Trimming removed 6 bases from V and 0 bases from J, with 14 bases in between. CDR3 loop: CASRLNQGSNYGYTF. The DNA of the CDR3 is TGTGCCAGCAGACTTAACCAGGGATCTAACTATGGCTACACCTTC.